These 30 T cell receptor beta chains came from one sample sequenced in a study of a mutant IDH1 vaccine in newly diagnosed glioma. Time point here: week 35, safety follow-up. All doses held 300 ug of mutant IDH1 20-mer peptide, with topical imiquimod. Sequenced by immunoSEQ multiplex PCR; TCRdb stores in-frame clones only, minus some. The data show fewer than 35,000 clones, with roughly four fifths seen just once and 15% held by the top ten. The antigens these receptors bind are not known. This sample comprised PBMCs, obtained from a glioma patient whose treatment included an IDH1 peptide vaccine. Source of these receptors: a man between 25 and 39 years old with glioma.

The V call is TRBV7-2, the J call TRBJ1-5, with D perhaps matching TRBD1 (6 bases). The CDR3 spans 14 residues. Germline V lookup: CDR1 SGHTA, CDR2 FQGNSA. Trimming pared 3 bases from V and 2 bases from J, leaving 8 bases between. CDR3 nucleotide sequence: TGTGCCAGCAGCTTCTCAGGGGGCAATCAGCCCCAGCATTTT. Encoded protein: CASSFSGGNQPQHF.

This clone showed up just a few times. The chain uses TRBV27 and TRBJ1-3; D is unresolved. Germline V CDR1 and CDR2: MNHEY, SMNVEV (reference sequence). V was clipped by 6 bases and J by 2 bases, with 17 bases between them. The CDR3 spans 16 residues. This CDR3 reads CASSLGGVYAGNTIYF. DNA for the CDR3: TGTGCCAGCAGCCTGGGTGGGGTTTACGCTGGAAACACCATATATTTT.

The sample holds one count of this clone. The genes are TRBV19 and TRBJ1-1; 7 bases are shared with TRBD1. V lost 6 bases to trimming and J lost 1 base; unmatched junction nucleotides: 8. The CDR3 contains 15 residues. Germline values: CDR1 LNHDA, CDR2 SQIVND (reference sequence). CDR3 in amino acids: CASRDGQVQNTEAFF. Here the CDR3 DNA reads TGTGCCAGTAGAGATGGACAGGTTCAGAACACTGAAGCTTTCTTT. The full variable domain, its missing parts supplied by reference TRBV19 and TRBJ1-1, is DGGITQSPKYLFRKEGQNVTLSCEQNLNHDAMYWYRQDPGQGLRLIYYSQIVNDFQKGDIAEGYSVSREKKESFPLTVTSAQKNPTAFYLCASRDGQVQNTEAFFGQGTRLTVV.

This rearrangement joins TRBV6-6 to TRBJ2-7; D is uncertain. The CDR3 length is 12 residues. V was shortened by 0 bases and J by 6 bases, with 6 bases between the two germline ends. Germline CDR1 is MNHNY and CDR2 is SVGAGI (reference sequence). CDR3 nucleotides: TGTGCCAGCAGTTACTCTGGGCGCGAGCAGTACTTC. Residues: CASSYSGREQYF.

The V call is TRBV19, the J call TRBJ1-1; TRBD1 agrees at 7 bases. The CDR3 consists of 15 residues. CDR1 and CDR2 (germline): LNHDA, SQIVND (reference sequence). V dropped 5 bases and J dropped 6; count of bases not matched to a gene: 12. The CDR3: CASSASQQGFAEAFF. In DNA form, the CDR3 reads TGTGCCAGTAGTGCATCACAACAGGGGTTCGCTGAAGCTTTCTTT.

The chain links TRBV4-2 to TRBJ2-3, with 10 bases matching TRBD2. Germline V lookup: CDR1 LGHNA, CDR2 YNFKEQ. V trimming: 0 bases; J trimming: 1 base; junction bases outside the gene matches: 13. The CDR3 spans 20 residues. CDR3 bases: TGTGCCAGCAGCCAAGAGATAATAGCGGGAGGCCTTTTTGGCACAGATACGCAGTATTTT. Residues: CASSQEIIAGGLFGTDTQYF.

This clone appeared once. V is TRBV6-5 and J is TRBJ2-7, with D hard to call. The V end was cut by 6 bases, the J end by 5 bases, with 14 bases between. Germline loops: CDR1 MNHEY, CDR2 SVGAGI. This CDR3 has 13 residues. The CDR3 sequence: CASSKVAGDEQYF. DNA for the CDR3: TGTGCCAGCAGCAAAGTAGCAGGAGACGAGCAGTACTTC.

This clone appeared a few times. The germline gene is not matched at one end of the junction; a read error may be the cause. This chain links TRBV29-1 with TRBJ1-1, with no clear D. Germline CDR1 and CDR2: SQVTM and ANQGSEA. There are 9 residues in the CDR3. The CDR3 DNA reads TGCAGCGCCGACACCGAAGCTTTCTTT. Residues: CSADTEAFF.

On this clone itself: The junction departs from the called germline gene at one end, perhaps through a read error. The chain recombines TRBV15 with TRBJ2-1, with D possibly being TRBD1 (5 bases). Looked up from germline, CDR1 is LNHNV and CDR2 is YYDKDF (reference sequence). CDR3 length: 12 amino acids. CDR3 DNA sequence: TGTGCCACCAGCAGAGATGCAGGGTTTGCGGTCTTC. Amino acid sequence: CATSRDAGFAVF. The full variable domain, rest sourced from reference TRBV15 and TRBJ2-1, is DAMVIQNPRYQVTQFGKPVTLSCSQTLNHNVMYWYQQKSSQAPKLLFHYYDKDFNNEADTPDNFQSRRPNTSFCFLDIRSPGLGDTAMYLCATSRDAGFAVFGPGTRLTVL.

V gene TRBV29-1 combines with J gene TRBJ2-1; either TRBD1 or TRBD2 may fit D (6 bases each). Trimming removed 7 bases from V and 0 bases from J, with 13 bases in between. Germline V CDR1 and CDR2: SQVTM, ANQGSEA. The CDR3 runs to 14 residues. DNA of the CDR3: TGCAGCGCCTCCGAGGGGGGCTCCTACAATGAGCAGTTCTTC. Translating gives CSASEGGSYNEQFF.

The genes are TRBV5-1 and TRBJ2-1; TRBD1 aligns across 7 bases. V gave up 1 base and J gave up 11 bases; unmatched junction bases: 18. This CDR3 contains 17 residues. Germline CDR1 SGHRS, CDR2 YFSETQ. CDR3 sequence: CASSLFPGQRFTMKQFF. CDR3 nucleotides: TGCGCCAGCAGCTTGTTCCCGGGACAGAGATTTACAATGAAGCAGTTCTTC.

This sequence joins TRBV5-4 and TRBJ2-3; 9 bases agree with TRBD2. The CDR3 has 16 amino acids. CDR1 is SGHNT and CDR2 is YYREEE in the germline V gene (reference sequence). V lost 4 bases, J lost 0 bases, and 6 bases stayed unmatched. As DNA, the CDR3 is TGTGCCAGCAGCCCCCTAGCGGGACTTAGCACAGATACGCAGTATTTT. This encodes CASSPLAGLSTDTQYF.

The rearrangement joins TRBV29-1 to TRBJ2-1, with D perhaps being TRBD1 or TRBD2 (7 bases each). The CDR3 sequence is 14 residues long. Per germline, CDR1 SQVTM and CDR2 ANQGSEA. V shed 8 bases and J shed 2 bases, with 16 bases lying between them. The DNA for the CDR3 is TGCAGCTCTAGTGCAGGGGGGGCCTACAATGAGCAGTTCTTC. It is translated as CSSSAGGAYNEQFF.

The V and J genes are TRBV10-3 and TRBJ2-6; perhaps TRBD1 as D (5 bases). The CDR3 is made up of 17 amino acids. The V end lost 4 bases, the J end lost 1 base, and 14 bases lay between the germline ends. The V gene's germline CDR1 is ENHRY and CDR2 SYGVKD. In DNA form, the CDR3 reads TGTGCCATCAGTGCGGACCCAAGGACATCTGGGGCCAACGTCCTGACTTTC. Its translation is CAISADPRTSGANVLTF.

This chain links TRBV15 with TRBJ2-7, with 8 bases fitting TRBD2. Germline V gene lookup returns CDR1 LNHNV and CDR2 YYDKDF (reference sequence). This CDR3 has 15 residues. Losses at the gene ends were 3 bases for V and 7 bases for J; bases not matched to a gene: 11. This CDR3 reads CATSSARTSTREQYF. In DNA, the CDR3 is TGTGCCACCAGCAGCGCGAGGACTAGCACTCGGGAGCAGTACTTC.

This sequence joins TRBV6-1 and TRBJ1-1; 7 nucleotides align to TRBD1. V dropped 7 bases and J dropped 5; count of bases not matched to a gene: 7. The CDR3 length is 13 residues. The germline CDR1 and CDR2 sequences are MNHNS and SASEGT. As DNA, the CDR3 is TGTGCCAGCAACCCAGGGGGGAGGACTGAAGCTTTCTTT. Translation gives CASNPGGRTEAFF.

The chain employs TRBV29-1 and TRBJ1-1; tentatively, D is TRBD1 (5 bases). The length of the CDR3 is 11 residues. Germline CDR1 is SQVTM and CDR2 is ANQGSEA. V gave up 6 bases and J gave up 5 bases, with 10 bases separating them. The DNA for the CDR3 is TGCAGCGTACTGGGGGGGACTGAAGCTTTCTTT. Its protein product is CSVLGGTEAFF.

The J gene is TRBJ1-5, the V gene TRBV5-6; 9 bases are a match to TRBD1. Germline V gene sequence: CDR1 SGHDT, CDR2 YYEEEE. The CDR3 sequence is 15 residues long. After removal of 0 bases from V and 6 bases from J, the junction contained 4 bases not matched to a gene. Here the CDR3 DNA reads TGTGCCAGCAGCTTGGCGGGACAGGGCGGTCAGCCCCAGCATTTT. Its protein is CASSLAGQGGQPQHF.

This chain uses TRBV14 with TRBJ2-1; D tentatively fits TRBD1 or TRBD2 (5 bases each). CDR1 SGHDN and CDR2 FVKESK come from the germline V gene. The V end lost 8 bases, the J end lost 7 bases, and 18 bases lay between the germline ends. The CDR3 is 14 amino acids. CDR3 sequence: CASSAPGLGNEQFF. As DNA, the CDR3 is TGTGCCAGCTCTGCGCCGGGGCTGGGGAATGAGCAGTTCTTC.

This clone was seen only once. The rearrangement joins TRBV5-1 to TRBJ1-2; D might be TRBD1 (5 bases). V was clipped by 6 bases and J by 4 bases, with 10 bases between them. Germline V gives CDR1 SGHRS, CDR2 YFSETQ. The CDR3 is made up of 12 amino acids. The CDR3 region has the DNA TGCGCCAGCACCACCCAGGGCTATGGCTACACCTTC. Its translation: CASTTQGYGYTF.

The rearrangement joins TRBV6-1 to TRBJ2-3, with 7 bases matching TRBD1. This CDR3 spans 14 amino acids. V lost 3 bases, J lost 6 bases, and 6 bases stayed unmatched. Germline CDR1 is MNHNS and CDR2 is SASEGT. The CDR3 loop is CASSDYRGRDTQYF. CDR3 DNA sequence: TGTGCCAGCAGTGATTACAGGGGACGTGATACGCAGTATTTT.

The chain couples TRBV14 to TRBJ1-4, with 9 bases that match TRBD1. Germline values: CDR1 SGHDN, CDR2 FVKESK. The trim removed 4 bases at V and 6 bases at J, leaving 3 bases unmatched. The CDR3 sequence is 14 residues long. The CDR3 sequence: CASSPGTGYEKLFF. CDR3 sequence (DNA): TGTGCCAGCAGCCCCGGGACAGGGTATGAAAAACTGTTTTTT.

For the CDR3, the DNA is TGTGCCAGCTCACCACCGCACGGGGCCCTCGGTGGCTACACCTTC. It yields the protein CASSPPHGALGGYTF. This sequence joins TRBV18 and TRBJ1-2, with a tentative D call TRBD1 (5 bases). V was trimmed by 0 bases and J by 7 bases, leaving 15 bases between them. Germline lookup yields CDR1 KGHSH and CDR2 LQKENI. The CDR3 is 15 amino acids.

In this sample, this clone turned up once. The chain uses TRBV5-8 and TRBJ1-1; 7 bases map to TRBD1. The CDR3 is made up of 15 amino acids. V shed 4 bases and J 1 base; nucleotides not matched to a gene: 7. In germline, CDR1 is SGHTS, CDR2 YDEGEE. The CDR3 region is CASSRPRQGNTEAFF. The CDR3 region has the DNA TGTGCCAGCAGCCGACCTAGACAGGGGAACACTGAAGCTTTCTTT.

The rearrangement uses TRBV29-1 and TRBJ2-7, with TRBD1 identical over 7 bases. Trimming at V came to 0 bases and at J to 2 bases, leaving 13 bases not matched to a gene. Germline V lookup: CDR1 SQVTM, CDR2 ANQGSEA. CDR3 size: 17 residues. The CDR3 protein is CSVEDLSPPGQTYEQYF. CDR3 nucleotides: TGCAGCGTTGAAGATCTTTCCCCCCCGGGACAGACCTACGAGCAGTACTTC.

The chain joins TRBV9 to TRBJ2-2; D could derive from TRBD1 or TRBD2 (5 bases each). There are 16 residues in the CDR3. Per germline, CDR1 SGDLS and CDR2 YYNGEE. Trimming stripped 3 bases from V and 6 bases from J, with 18 bases between. The CDR3 DNA sequence: TGTGCCAGCAGCGGGTCCGGGACCAACTCGGCCGGGGAGCTGTTTTTT. Its translation: CASSGSGTNSAGELFF.

V is TRBV5-1 and J is TRBJ2-7; 12 positions agree with TRBD2. Losses at the gene ends were 0 bases for V and 2 bases for J; bases not matched to a gene: 21. In germline, CDR1 is SGHRS, CDR2 YFSETQ. The CDR3 totals 22 residues. Here the CDR3 DNA reads TGCGCCAGCAGCTTGGCAAAACCCCTCGGACTAGCGGGACTCACTCCCACCTACGAGCAGTACTTC. Translating gives CASSLAKPLGLAGLTPTYEQYF.

J is TRBJ2-1 and V is TRBV27; 8 bases agree with TRBD2. CDR1 and CDR2 (germline): MNHEY, SMNVEV (reference sequence). The ends lost 2 bases at V and 7 bases at J; junction bases unmatched: 16. The CDR3 totals 18 residues. CDR3 in amino acids: CASSLGPTSGPMGNEQFF. In nucleotides, the CDR3 is TGTGCCAGCAGTTTAGGCCCAACTAGCGGACCTATGGGAAATGAGCAGTTCTTC.

J is TRBJ1-2 and V is TRBV2; no reliable D call. This CDR3 has 14 amino acids. The germline V gene encodes CDR1 SNHLY and CDR2 FYNNEI. Trimming left V 7 bases short and J 0 bases short, with 12 bases between. Here the CDR3 reads CASILSWANYGYTF. The CDR3 nucleotides read TGTGCCAGCATCTTAAGTTGGGCTAACTATGGCTACACCTTC.

The chain is built from TRBV6-5 and TRBJ1-1; D is unresolved. Germline CDR1 MNHEY, CDR2 SVGAGI. The CDR3 is 11 amino acids. The V end was cut by 8 bases, the J end by 6 bases, with 10 bases between. The DNA for the CDR3 is TGTGCCAGCGGCGGGCGCGCTGAAGCTTTCTTT. Translated, it gives CASGGRAEAFF.